Presented here are 5 T cell receptor beta chains from one specimen sequenced in a study of cytotoxic CD8 clonotypes in ibrutinib-treated CLL. The assay was immunoSEQ multiplex PCR, and TCRdb's table has in-frame clones only and misses some. The table shows almost 85,000 clones, with approximately 86% occurring only once. The starting material was PBMCs, obtained before ibrutinib treatment. The receptors come from a human donor with chronic lymphocytic leukemia.

This clone was seen only once. The rearrangement joins TRBV11-3 to TRBJ1-1; D call uncertain. V shed 3 bases and J shed 1 base, with 3 bases lying between them. The germline V gene has CDR1 SGHNT and CDR2 YENEEA. The CDR3 consists of 12 residues. The CDR3 here is CASSFQNTEAFF. The CDR3 DNA reads as TGTGCCAGCAGCTTCCAGAACACTGAAGCTTTCTTT.

Only one count was recorded for this clone. An end of the junction does not agree with germline; a read error may underlie this. The V gene is TRBV30, the J gene TRBJ2-7; D unresolved. The germline V gene has CDR1 GTSNPN and CDR2 SVGIG (reference sequence). The CDR3 is 13 amino acids. The CDR3 spells CAWSVEKDYGQYF. CDR3 DNA sequence: TGTGCCTGGAGTGTAGAAAAAGATTACGGGCAGTACTTC.

This clone came up once. J is TRBJ1-5 and V is TRBV28, with no clear D. Looked up from germline, CDR1 is MDHEN and CDR2 is SYDVKM. Trimming took 9 bases from V and 5 from J, leaving 14 bases between them. The CDR3 has 13 residues. CDR3 amino acids: CASGGYGDQPQHF. In nucleotides, the CDR3 is TGTGCCAGTGGAGGGTACGGGGATCAGCCCCAGCATTTT. Complete variable domain (other parts from reference TRBV28 and TRBJ1-5): DVKVTQSSRYLVKRTGEKVFLECVQDMDHENMFWYRQDPGLGLRLIYFSYDVKMKEKGDIPEGYSVSREKKERFSLILESASTNQTSMYLCASGGYGDQPQHFGDGTRLSIL.

CDR3 in amino acids: CASTRPGGELFF. Here the CDR3 DNA reads TGCGCCAGCACCCGACCGGGCGGGGAGCTGTTTTTT. The chain uses TRBV5-1 and TRBJ2-2; unclear D gene. There are 12 residues in the CDR3. CDR1 is SGHRS and CDR2 is YFSETQ in the germline V gene. V was cut by 6 bases and J by 7 bases, with 10 bases left in between.

This chain uses TRBV4-1 with TRBJ2-7, with 9 bases identical to TRBD2. CDR3 size: 14 residues. The trim removed 3 bases at V and 5 bases at J, leaving 5 bases unmatched. The germline V gene encodes CDR1 MGHRA and CDR2 YSYEKL. CDR3 amino acids: CASSHQRLADEQYF. The DNA for the CDR3 is TGCGCCAGCAGCCATCAAAGACTAGCGGACGAGCAGTACTTC.